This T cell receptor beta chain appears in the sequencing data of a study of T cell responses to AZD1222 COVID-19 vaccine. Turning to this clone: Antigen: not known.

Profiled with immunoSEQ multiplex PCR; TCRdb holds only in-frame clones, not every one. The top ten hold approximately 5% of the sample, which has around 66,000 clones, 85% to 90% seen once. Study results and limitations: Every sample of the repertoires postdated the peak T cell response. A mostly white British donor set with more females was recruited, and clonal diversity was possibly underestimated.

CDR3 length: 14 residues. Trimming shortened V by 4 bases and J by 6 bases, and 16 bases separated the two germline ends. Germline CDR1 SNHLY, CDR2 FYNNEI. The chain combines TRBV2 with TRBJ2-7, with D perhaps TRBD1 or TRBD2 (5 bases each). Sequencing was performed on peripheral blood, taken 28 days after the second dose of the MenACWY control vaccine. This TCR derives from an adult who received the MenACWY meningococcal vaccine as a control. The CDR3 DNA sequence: TGTGCCAGCAGTGTAAGTCGGCAGGGACGCGAGCAGTACTTC. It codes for CASSVSRQGREQYF. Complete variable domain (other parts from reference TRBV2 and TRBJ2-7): EPEVTQTPSHQVTQMGQEVILRCVPISNHLYFYWYRQILGQKVEFLVSFYNNEISEKSEIFDDQFSVERPDGSNFTLKIRSTKLEDSAMYFCASSVSRQGREQYFGPGTRLTVT.